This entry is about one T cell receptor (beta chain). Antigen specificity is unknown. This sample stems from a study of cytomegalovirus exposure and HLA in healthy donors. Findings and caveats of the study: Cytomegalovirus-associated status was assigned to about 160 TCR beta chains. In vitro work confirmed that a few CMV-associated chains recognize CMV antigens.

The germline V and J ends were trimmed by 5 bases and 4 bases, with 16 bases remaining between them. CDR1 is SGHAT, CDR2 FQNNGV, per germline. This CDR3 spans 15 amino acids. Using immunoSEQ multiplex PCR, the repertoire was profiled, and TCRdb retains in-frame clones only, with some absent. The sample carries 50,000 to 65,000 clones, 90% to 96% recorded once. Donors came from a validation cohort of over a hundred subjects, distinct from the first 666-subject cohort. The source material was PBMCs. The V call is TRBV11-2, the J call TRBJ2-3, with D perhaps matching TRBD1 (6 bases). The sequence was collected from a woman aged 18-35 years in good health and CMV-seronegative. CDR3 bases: TGTGCCAGCAGCCCCGACAGGATTGGGGCAGATACGCAGTATTTT. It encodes CASSPDRIGADTQYF. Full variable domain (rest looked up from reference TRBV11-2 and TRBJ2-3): EAGVAQSPRYKIIEKRQSVAFWCNPISGHATLYWYQQILGQGPKLLIQFQNNGVVDDSQLPKDRFSAERLKGVDSTLKIQPAKLEDSAVYLCASSPDRIGADTQYFGPGTRLTVL.